The rows below give T cell receptor beta chains drawn from one sample of a study of blood T cell repertoires in COVID-19. Sequenced by immunoSEQ multiplex PCR; TCRdb stores in-frame clones only, minus some. This sample yields 95,000 to 110,000 clones, of which around 90% are seen a single time; roughly 15% belongs to the top ten. Sequences were obtained from peripheral blood. All receptors derive from a woman aged 80 or over in a cohort sampled during active COVID-19. The CDR3 runs from the conserved cysteine through the conserved F or W. A D gene is named only where the DNA matches it firmly. Where a row states a size, it is once, few, many or the class of an expanded clone; other rows omit it.

V gene: TRBV3-1/TRBV3-2
clone size: NA
J gene: TRBJ2-5
D gene: NA
CDR3 DNA: TGTGCCAGCAGCCCTCAGATGGGACAAGGGGAAGAGACCCAGTACTTC
CDR3 protein: CASSPQMGQGEETQYF

V gene: TRBV28
clone size: NA
J gene: TRBJ2-1
D gene: TRBD2
CDR3 DNA: TGTGCCAGCAGCAATAGCGGGGGGCGTTATTACAATGAGCAGTTCTTC
CDR3 protein: CASSNSGGRYYNEQFF

V gene: TRBV5-1
clone size: once
J gene: TRBJ2-1
D gene: TRBD2
CDR3 DNA: TGCGCCAGCAGCTTCGGACTAGCGGGAGGGCCCGGGGGGTACAATGAGCAGTTCTTC
CDR3 protein: CASSFGLAGGPGGYNEQFF

V gene: TRBV7-2
clone size: NA
J gene: TRBJ2-3
D gene: NA
CDR3 DNA: TGTGCCAGCAGCCCGTTCGGCACAGATACGCAGTATTTT
CDR3 protein: CASSPFGTDTQYF

V gene: TRBV7-9
clone size: NA
J gene: TRBJ2-7
D gene: NA
CDR3 DNA: TGTGCCAGCAGCTTAAACGTCAGCGGGTTTACGAGCTCCTACGAGCAGTACTTC
CDR3 protein: CASSLNVSGFTSSYEQYF

V gene: TRBV18
clone size: NA
J gene: TRBJ2-7
D gene: TRBD1
CDR3 DNA: TGTGCCAGCTCACCCGGGACAGTCTCCTACGAGCAGTACTTC
CDR3 protein: CASSPGTVSYEQYF

V gene: TRBV6-5
clone size: NA
J gene: TRBJ1-1
D gene: TRBD1
CDR3 DNA: TGTGCCAGCAGTTACGCGACAGGGGGCAGAGCTGAAGCTTTCTTT
CDR3 protein: CASSYATGGRAEAFF

V gene: TRBV20-1
clone size: NA
J gene: TRBJ1-4
D gene: NA
CDR3 DNA: TGCAGTGCGTCAGACAGCGAAAAACTGTTTTTT
CDR3 protein: CSASDSEKLFF

V gene: TRBV18
clone size: NA
J gene: TRBJ1-5
D gene: TRBD1
CDR3 DNA: TGTGCCAGCTCACCACCTGGGGGACAGGGATTCTCCCAGGTCAAGCCCCAGCATTTT
CDR3 protein: CASSPPGGQGFSQVKPQHF

V gene: TRBV7-6
clone size: NA
J gene: TRBJ2-5
D gene: NA
CDR3 DNA: TGTGCCAGCAGCTTAGGTTCCGGGGTTAGCCAAGAGACCCAGTACTTC
CDR3 protein: CASSLGSGVSQETQYF

V gene: TRBV10-1
clone size: NA
J gene: TRBJ2-5
D gene: TRBD1
CDR3 DNA: TGCGCCAGCAGGGGGGACAGCATGCAAGAGACCCAGTACTTC
CDR3 protein: CASRGDSMQETQYF

V gene: TRBV5-5
clone size: NA
J gene: TRBJ1-4
D gene: TRBD1
CDR3 DNA: TGTGCCAGCAGCAGGGGCCCCACAGGGGCGGGCGAAAAACTGTTTTTT
CDR3 protein: CASSRGPTGAGEKLFF

V gene: TRBV19
clone size: NA
J gene: TRBJ2-7
D gene: NA
CDR3 DNA: TGTGCCAGCAGGGGTAGTGTCTCCTACGAGCAGTACTTC
CDR3 protein: CASRGSVSYEQYF

V gene: TRBV19
clone size: NA
J gene: TRBJ1-2
D gene: TRBD1
CDR3 DNA: TGTGCCAGTAGCTCCAAACAGGGGGCGATGGGAAGGTATGGCTACACCTTC
CDR3 protein: CASSSKQGAMGRYGYTF

V gene: TRBV4-2
clone size: NA
J gene: TRBJ2-2
D gene: NA
CDR3 DNA: TGTGCCAGCAGCCAAGATCAGGCAGCCGGGGAGCTGTTTTTT
CDR3 protein: CASSQDQAAGELFF

V gene: TRBV7-3
clone size: NA
J gene: TRBJ2-3
D gene: NA
CDR3 DNA: TGTGCCAGTGGGGCGGCCGACACAGATACGCAGTATTTT
CDR3 protein: CASGAADTDTQYF

V gene: TRBV15
clone size: NA
J gene: TRBJ1-2
D gene: TRBD1
CDR3 DNA: TGTGCCACCAGCAGAGGGGGACAGTATGGCTACACCTTC
CDR3 protein: CATSRGGQYGYTF

V gene: TRBV12-3/TRBV12-4
clone size: NA
J gene: TRBJ2-7
D gene: NA
CDR3 DNA: TGTGCCAGCCAGGCGGGCGGGAAGGTCGAGCAGTACTTC
CDR3 protein: CASQAGGKVEQYF

V gene: TRBV5-1
clone size: NA
J gene: TRBJ1-6
D gene: NA
CDR3 DNA: TGCGCCAGCAGGTTTTCGCAGGGAGGTAATTCACCCCTCCACTTT
CDR3 protein: CASRFSQGGNSPLHF

V gene: TRBV28
clone size: NA
J gene: TRBJ2-1
D gene: TRBD2
CDR3 DNA: TGTGCCAGCAGCGTGGGGTCTAGCGGTCCAAACTCCTACAATGAGCAGTTCTTC
CDR3 protein: CASSVGSSGPNSYNEQFF

V gene: TRBV5-1
clone size: NA
J gene: TRBJ2-7
D gene: TRBD2
CDR3 DNA: TGCGCCACGTGGGAGGGTAGCGGGAGTTGGGGCCACGAGCAGTACTTC
CDR3 protein: CATWEGSGSWGHEQYF

V gene: TRBV11-2
clone size: NA
J gene: TRBJ2-1
D gene: NA
CDR3 DNA: TGTGCCAGCAGCTTAGACTCGGGGGAGTACAATGAGCAGTTCTTC
CDR3 protein: CASSLDSGEYNEQFF

V gene: TRBV11-2
clone size: NA
J gene: TRBJ2-7
D gene: NA
CDR3 DNA: TGTGCCAGCAGCTTTTCGGGGACCTACGAGCAGTACTTC
CDR3 protein: CASSFSGTYEQYF

V gene: TRBV2
clone size: NA
J gene: TRBJ2-5
D gene: NA
CDR3 DNA: TGTGCCATGCCGCTCAGGGGGACTCAAGAGACCCAGTACTTC
CDR3 protein: CAMPLRGTQETQYF

V gene: TRBV6-5
clone size: once
J gene: TRBJ1-2
D gene: TRBD1
CDR3 DNA: TGTGCCAGCAGTTCGACAGGGGTGGGAGGAACTTACACCTTC
CDR3 protein: CASSSTGVGGTYTF

V gene: TRBV5-6
clone size: NA
J gene: TRBJ1-2
D gene: NA
CDR3 DNA: TGTGCCAGCAGCCCTTATAGGGGCGCAGGCTACACCTTC
CDR3 protein: CASSPYRGAGYTF

V gene: TRBV24-1
clone size: NA
J gene: TRBJ1-5
D gene: TRBD1
CDR3 DNA: TGTGCCACCCAGGGGGGAGGCAATCAGCCCCAGCATTTT
CDR3 protein: CATQGGGNQPQHF

V gene: TRBV9
clone size: once
J gene: TRBJ2-5
D gene: TRBD2
CDR3 DNA: TGTGCCAGCAGCGTAGCGGGGGGGCCTGGGGAGACCCAGTACTTC
CDR3 protein: CASSVAGGPGETQYF

V gene: TRBV19
clone size: NA
J gene: TRBJ2-1
D gene: TRBD2
CDR3 DNA: TGTGCCAGTAGTACCGGGACTAGCGGGAGCTGGAATGAGCAGTTCTTC
CDR3 protein: CASSTGTSGSWNEQFF